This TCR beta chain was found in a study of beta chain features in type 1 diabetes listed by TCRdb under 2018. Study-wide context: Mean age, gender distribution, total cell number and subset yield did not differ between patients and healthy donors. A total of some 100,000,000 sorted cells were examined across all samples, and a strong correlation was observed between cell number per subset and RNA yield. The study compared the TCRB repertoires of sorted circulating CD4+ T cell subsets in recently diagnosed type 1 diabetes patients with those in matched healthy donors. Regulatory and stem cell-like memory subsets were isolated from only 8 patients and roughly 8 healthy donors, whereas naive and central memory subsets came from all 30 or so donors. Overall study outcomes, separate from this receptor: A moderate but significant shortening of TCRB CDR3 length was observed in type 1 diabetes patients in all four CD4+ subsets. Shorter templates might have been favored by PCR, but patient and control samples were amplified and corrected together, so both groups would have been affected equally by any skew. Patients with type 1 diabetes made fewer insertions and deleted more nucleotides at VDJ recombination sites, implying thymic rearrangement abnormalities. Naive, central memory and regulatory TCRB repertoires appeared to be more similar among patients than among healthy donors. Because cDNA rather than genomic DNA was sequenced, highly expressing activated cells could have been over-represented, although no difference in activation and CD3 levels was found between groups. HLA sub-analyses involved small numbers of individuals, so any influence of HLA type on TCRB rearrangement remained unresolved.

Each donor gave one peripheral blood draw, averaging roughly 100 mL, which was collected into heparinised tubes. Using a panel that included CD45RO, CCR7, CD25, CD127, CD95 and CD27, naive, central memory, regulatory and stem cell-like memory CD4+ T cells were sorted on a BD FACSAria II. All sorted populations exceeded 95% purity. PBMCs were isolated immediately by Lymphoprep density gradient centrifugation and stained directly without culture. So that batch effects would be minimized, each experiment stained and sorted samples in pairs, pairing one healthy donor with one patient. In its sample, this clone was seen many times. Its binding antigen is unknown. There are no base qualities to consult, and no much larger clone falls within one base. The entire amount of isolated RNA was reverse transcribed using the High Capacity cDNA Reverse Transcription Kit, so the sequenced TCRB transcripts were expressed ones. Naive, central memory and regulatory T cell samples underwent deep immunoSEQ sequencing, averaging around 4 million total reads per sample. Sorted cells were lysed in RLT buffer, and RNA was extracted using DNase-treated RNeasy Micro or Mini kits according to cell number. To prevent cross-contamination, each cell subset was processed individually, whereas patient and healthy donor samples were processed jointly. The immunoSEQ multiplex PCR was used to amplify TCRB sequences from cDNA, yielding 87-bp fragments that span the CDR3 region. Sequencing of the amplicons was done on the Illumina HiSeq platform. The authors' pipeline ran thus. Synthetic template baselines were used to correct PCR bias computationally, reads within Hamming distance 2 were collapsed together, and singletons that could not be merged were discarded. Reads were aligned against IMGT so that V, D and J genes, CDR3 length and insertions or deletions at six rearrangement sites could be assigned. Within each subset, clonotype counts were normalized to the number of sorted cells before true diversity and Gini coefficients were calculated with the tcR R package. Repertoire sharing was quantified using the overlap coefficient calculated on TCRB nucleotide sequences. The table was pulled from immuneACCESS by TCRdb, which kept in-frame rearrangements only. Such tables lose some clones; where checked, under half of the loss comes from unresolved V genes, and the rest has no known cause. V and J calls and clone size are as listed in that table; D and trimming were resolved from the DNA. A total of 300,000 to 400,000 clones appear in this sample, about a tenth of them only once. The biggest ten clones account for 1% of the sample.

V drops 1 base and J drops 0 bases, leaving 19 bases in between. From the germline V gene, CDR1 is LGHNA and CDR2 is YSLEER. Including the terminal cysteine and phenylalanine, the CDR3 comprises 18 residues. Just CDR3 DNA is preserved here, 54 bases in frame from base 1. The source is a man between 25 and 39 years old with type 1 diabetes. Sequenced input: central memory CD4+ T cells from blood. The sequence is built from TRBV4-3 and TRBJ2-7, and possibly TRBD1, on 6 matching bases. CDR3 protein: CASSQGGRGLYSSYEQYF. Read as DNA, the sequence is TGCGCCAGCAGCCAAGGCGGCAGGGGCCTCTATAGCTCCTACGAGCAGTACTTC.